This T cell receptor beta chain was sequenced for a study of cytomegalovirus exposure and HLA in healthy donors. About the research overall: For the approximately 360 genotyped donors, 65% to 90% fell within the Caucasian-associated ancestry cluster. Study-wide results and caveats: In an earlier analysis, in several hundred donors, most V segments appeared productive either ~87% or ~30% of the time. A later analysis found most CMV-associated TCR beta chains apparently HLA-restricted. In vitro testing confirmed three CMV-associated chains as specific for CMV antigens.

The CDR3 sequence is 15 residues long. Per the germline V gene, CDR1 is MNHEY and CDR2 is SMNVEV (reference sequence). V lost 2 bases to trimming and J lost 4 bases; unmatched junction nucleotides: 5. Both 60 Vbeta primers and 13 Jbeta primers went into the PCR. Method: immunoSEQ multiplex PCR; TCRdb's copy keeps in-frame clones and lacks some. This sample yields around 180,000 clones, of which approximately 78% are seen a single time; roughly 2.3% belongs to the top ten. A note on this clone: Its target is unknown.

The origin of this receptor is a male donor in good health and CMV-seronegative. V usage is TRBV27 and J usage is TRBJ2-1, with 7 bases identical to TRBD2. The sequenced material came from PBMCs. The CDR3 DNA follows: TGTGCCAGCAGTTTACCGATGGGAGGGTACAATGAGCAGTTCTTC. This gives the protein CASSLPMGGYNEQFF.